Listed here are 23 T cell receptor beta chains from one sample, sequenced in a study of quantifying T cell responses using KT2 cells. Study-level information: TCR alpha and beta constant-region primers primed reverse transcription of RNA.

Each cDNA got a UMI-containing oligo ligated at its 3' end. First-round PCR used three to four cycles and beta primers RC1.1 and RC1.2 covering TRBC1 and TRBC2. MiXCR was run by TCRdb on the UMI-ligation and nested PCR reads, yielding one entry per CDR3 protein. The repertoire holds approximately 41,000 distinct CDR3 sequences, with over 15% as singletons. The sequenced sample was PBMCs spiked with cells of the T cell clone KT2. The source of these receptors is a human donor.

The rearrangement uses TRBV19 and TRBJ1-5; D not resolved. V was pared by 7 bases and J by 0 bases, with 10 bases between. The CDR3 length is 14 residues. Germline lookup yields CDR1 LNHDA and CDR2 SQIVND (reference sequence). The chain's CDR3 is CASMGPYSNQPQHF. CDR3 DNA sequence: TGTGCCAGTATGGGCCCCTATAGCAATCAGCCCCAGCATTTT.

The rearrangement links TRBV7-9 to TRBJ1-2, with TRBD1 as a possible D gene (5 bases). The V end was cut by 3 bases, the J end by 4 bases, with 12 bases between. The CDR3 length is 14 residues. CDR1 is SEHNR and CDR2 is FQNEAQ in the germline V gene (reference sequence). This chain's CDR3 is CASSFKGASYGYTF. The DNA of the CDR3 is TGTGCCAGCAGCTTCAAAGGGGCGAGCTATGGCTACACCTTC.

The CDR3 sequence is CASRRNTEAFF. CDR3 coding DNA: TGTGCCAGCCGTCGGAACACTGAAGCTTTCTTT. J is TRBJ1-1 and V is TRBV27; unclear D gene. V was shortened by 8 bases and J by 1 base, with 5 bases between the two germline ends. This CDR3 comprises 11 residues. Germline V lookup: CDR1 MNHEY, CDR2 SMNVEV (reference sequence).

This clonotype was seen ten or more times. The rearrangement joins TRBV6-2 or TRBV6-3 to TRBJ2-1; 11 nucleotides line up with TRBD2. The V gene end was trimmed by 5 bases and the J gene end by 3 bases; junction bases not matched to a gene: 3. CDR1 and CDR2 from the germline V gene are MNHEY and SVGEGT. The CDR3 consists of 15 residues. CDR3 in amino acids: CASSNSGRDYNEQFF. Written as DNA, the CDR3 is TGTGCCAGCAGTAATAGCGGGAGGGACTACAATGAGCAGTTCTTC.

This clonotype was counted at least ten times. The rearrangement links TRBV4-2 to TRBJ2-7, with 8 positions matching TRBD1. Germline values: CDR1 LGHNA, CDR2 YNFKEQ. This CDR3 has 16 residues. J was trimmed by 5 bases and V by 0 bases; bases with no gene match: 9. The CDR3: CASSQDRGRGHDEQYF. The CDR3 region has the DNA TGTGCCAGCAGCCAAGATCGGGGCAGGGGGCACGACGAGCAGTACTTC.

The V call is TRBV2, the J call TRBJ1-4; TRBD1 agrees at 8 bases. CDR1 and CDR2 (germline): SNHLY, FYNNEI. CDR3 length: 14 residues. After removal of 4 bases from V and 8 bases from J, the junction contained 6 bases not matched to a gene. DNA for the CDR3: TGTGCCAGCAGTGTCCAGGGGGCGAGGGAAAAACTGTTTTTT. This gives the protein CASSVQGAREKLFF.

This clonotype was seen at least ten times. CDR3 sequence (DNA): TGCAGTGCTAGATTGGGACAGGGGGTAACAGATACGCAGTATTTT. Its translation is CSARLGQGVTDTQYF. The chain recombines TRBV20-1 with TRBJ2-3, with 11 nucleotides matching TRBD1. The CDR3 consists of 15 residues. Trimming at V came to 2 bases and at J to 3 bases, leaving 4 bases not matched to a gene. Germline assignment: CDR1 DFQATT and CDR2 SNEGSKA (reference sequence).

DNA for the CDR3: TGCAGTGCTATCCTTGACAGGATTGAAGAGACCCAGTACTTC. Its translation: CSAILDRIEETQYF. The V and J genes are TRBV20-1 and TRBJ2-5; the D gene is possibly TRBD1 (6 bases). The CDR3 is 14 amino acids. Looked up from germline, CDR1 is DFQATT and CDR2 is SNEGSKA (reference sequence). V dropped 4 bases and J dropped 3 bases, with 15 bases sitting between them.

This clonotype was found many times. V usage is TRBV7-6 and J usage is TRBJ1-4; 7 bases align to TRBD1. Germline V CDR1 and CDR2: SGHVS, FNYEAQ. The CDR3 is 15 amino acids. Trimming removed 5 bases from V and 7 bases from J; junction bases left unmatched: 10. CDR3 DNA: TGTGCCAGCAGCCCACTCCTAGGGGGCCTTGAAAAACTGTTTTTT. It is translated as CASSPLLGGLEKLFF. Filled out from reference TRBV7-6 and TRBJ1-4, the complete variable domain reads GAGVSQSPRYKVTKRGQDVALRCDPISGHVSLYWYRQALGQGPEFLTYFNYEAQQDKSGLPNDRFSAERPEGSISTLTIQRTEQRDSAMYRCASSPLLGGLEKLFFGSGTQLSVL.

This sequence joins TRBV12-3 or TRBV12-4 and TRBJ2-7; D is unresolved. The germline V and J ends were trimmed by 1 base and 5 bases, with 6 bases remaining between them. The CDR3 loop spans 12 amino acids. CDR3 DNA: TGTGCCAGCAGTTTAGTCAGGCACGAGCAGTACTTC. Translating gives CASSLVRHEQYF.

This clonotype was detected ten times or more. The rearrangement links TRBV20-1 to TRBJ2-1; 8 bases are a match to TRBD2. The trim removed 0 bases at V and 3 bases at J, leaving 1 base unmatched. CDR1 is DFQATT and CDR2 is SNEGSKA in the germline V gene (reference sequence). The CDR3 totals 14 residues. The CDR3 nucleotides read TGCAGTGCTAGAGAACTAGCGGACTACAATGAGCAGTTCTTC. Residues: CSARELADYNEQFF.

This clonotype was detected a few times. The CDR3 DNA reads TGCGCCAGCTCCCAGACAGGGGGTAACTATGGCTACACCTTC. This codes for CASSQTGGNYGYTF. The V call is TRBV5-1, the J call TRBJ1-2, with 9 bases lining up with TRBD1. This CDR3 has 14 amino acids. Trimming removed 7 bases from V and 1 base from J; junction bases left unmatched: 5. Germline V gives CDR1 SGHRS, CDR2 YFSETQ. The entire variable domain, with the rest obtained from reference TRBV5-1 and TRBJ1-2, is as follows: KAGVTQTPRYLIKTRGQQVTLSCSPISGHRSVSWYQQTPGQGLQFLFEYFSETQRNKGNFPGRFSGRQFSNSRSEMNVSTLELGDSALYLCASSQTGGNYGYTFGSGTRLTVV.

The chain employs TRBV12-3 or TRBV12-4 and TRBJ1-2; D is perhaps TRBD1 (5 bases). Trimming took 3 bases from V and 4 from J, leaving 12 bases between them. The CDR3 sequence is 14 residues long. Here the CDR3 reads CASSLGGDGYGYTF. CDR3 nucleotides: TGTGCCAGCAGTTTGGGGGGGGATGGCTATGGCTACACCTTC.

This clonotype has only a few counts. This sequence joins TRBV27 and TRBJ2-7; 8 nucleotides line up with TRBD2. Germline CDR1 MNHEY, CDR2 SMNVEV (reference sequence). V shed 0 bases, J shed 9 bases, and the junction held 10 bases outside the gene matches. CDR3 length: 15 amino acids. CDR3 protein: CASSLSWTSPFGQYF. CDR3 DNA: TGTGCCAGCAGTTTATCGTGGACTAGCCCCTTCGGGCAGTACTTC.

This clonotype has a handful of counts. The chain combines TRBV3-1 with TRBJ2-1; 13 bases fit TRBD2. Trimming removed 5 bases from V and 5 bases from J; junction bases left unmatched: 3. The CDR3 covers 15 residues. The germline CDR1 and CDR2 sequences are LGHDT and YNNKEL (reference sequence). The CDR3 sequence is CASSWTSGSNNEQFF. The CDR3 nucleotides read TGTGCCAGCAGCTGGACTAGCGGGAGCAACAATGAGCAGTTCTTC.

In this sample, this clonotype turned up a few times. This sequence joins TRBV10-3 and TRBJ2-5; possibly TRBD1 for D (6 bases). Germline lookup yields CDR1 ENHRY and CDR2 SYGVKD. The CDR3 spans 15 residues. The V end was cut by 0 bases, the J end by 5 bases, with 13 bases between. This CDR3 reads CAISESETGSETQYF. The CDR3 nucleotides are TGTGCCATCAGTGAGTCAGAGACAGGTAGTGAGACCCAGTACTTC.

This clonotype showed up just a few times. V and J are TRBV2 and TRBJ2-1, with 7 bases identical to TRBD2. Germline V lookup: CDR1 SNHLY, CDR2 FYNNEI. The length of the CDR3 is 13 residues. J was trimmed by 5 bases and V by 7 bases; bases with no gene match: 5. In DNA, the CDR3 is TGTGCCAGCAAGCGGGGAGTAAACAATGAGCAGTTCTTC. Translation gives CASKRGVNNEQFF.

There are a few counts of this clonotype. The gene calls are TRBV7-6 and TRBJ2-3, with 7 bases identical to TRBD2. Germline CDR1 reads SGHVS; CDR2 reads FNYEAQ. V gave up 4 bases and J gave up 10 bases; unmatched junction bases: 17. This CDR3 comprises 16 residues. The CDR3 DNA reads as TGTGCCAGCAGCTCGCATGGACTAGTCGAGACGCAAGCGCAGTATTTT. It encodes CASSSHGLVETQAQYF.

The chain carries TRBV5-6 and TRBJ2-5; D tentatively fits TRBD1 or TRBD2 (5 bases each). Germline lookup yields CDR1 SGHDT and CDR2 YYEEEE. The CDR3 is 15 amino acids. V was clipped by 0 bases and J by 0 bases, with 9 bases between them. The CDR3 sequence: CASSLVRGHQETQYF. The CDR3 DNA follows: TGTGCCAGCAGCTTGGTGAGGGGCCACCAAGAGACCCAGTACTTC.

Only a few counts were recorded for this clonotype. The CDR3 nucleotides read TGCGCCAGCAGCCAAGAGGCCTTGCGGACCCAGTACTTC. As protein: CASSQEALRTQYF. The chain is built from TRBV4-1 and TRBJ2-5; no clear D gene. V was cut by 0 bases and J by 7 bases, with 9 bases left in between. The V gene's germline CDR1 is MGHRA and CDR2 YSYEKL. The CDR3 covers 13 residues.

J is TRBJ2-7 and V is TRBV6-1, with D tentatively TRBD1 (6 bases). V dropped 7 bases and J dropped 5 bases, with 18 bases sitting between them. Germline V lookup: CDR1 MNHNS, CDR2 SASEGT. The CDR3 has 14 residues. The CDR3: CASNPWNRVHEQYF. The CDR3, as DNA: TGTGCCAGCAACCCGTGGAACAGGGTCCACGAGCAGTACTTC.

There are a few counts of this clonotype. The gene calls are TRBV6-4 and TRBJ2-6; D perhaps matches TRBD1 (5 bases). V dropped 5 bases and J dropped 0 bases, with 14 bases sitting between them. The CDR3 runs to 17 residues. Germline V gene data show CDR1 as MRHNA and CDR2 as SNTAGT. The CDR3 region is CASSLEPRGSGANVLTF. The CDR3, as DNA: TGTGCCAGCAGTTTGGAGCCAAGGGGCTCTGGGGCCAACGTCCTGACTTTC.

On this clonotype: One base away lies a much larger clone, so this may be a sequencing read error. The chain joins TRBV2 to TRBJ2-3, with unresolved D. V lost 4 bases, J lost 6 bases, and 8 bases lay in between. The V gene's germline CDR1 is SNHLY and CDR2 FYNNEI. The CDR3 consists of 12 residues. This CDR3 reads CASSVNVDTQYF. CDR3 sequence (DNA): TGTGCCAGCAGTGTAAATGTGGATACGCAGTATTTT.